These 4 T cell receptor beta chains originate from one sample sequenced in a study of cytomegalovirus exposure and HLA in healthy donors. Use of 60 Vbeta and 13 Jbeta primers characterized the PCR. Produced via immunoSEQ multiplex PCR; TCRdb's table is partial and in-frame only. This table has some 100,000 clones, roughly three quarters appearing once. The material sequenced was PBMCs. All receptors derive from a woman between 35 and 50 years old in good health and CMV-seropositive.

CDR3 nucleotides: TGTGCCTGGAGTGTAGGGACAGGGAACACTGAAGCTTTCTTT. It specifies CAWSVGTGNTEAFF. The chain joins TRBV30 to TRBJ1-1, with 8 bases fitting TRBD1. Trimming removed 0 bases from V and 1 base from J; junction bases left unmatched: 1. Germline assignment: CDR1 GTSNPN and CDR2 SVGIG (reference sequence). This CDR3 contains 14 residues.

The chain recombines TRBV5-4 with TRBJ1-5; tentatively, D is TRBD1 (5 bases). The CDR3 loop spans 15 amino acids. The V gene lost 0 bases and the J gene lost 2 bases, with 9 bases spanning the gap. CDR1 is SGHNT, CDR2 YYREEE, per germline (reference sequence). CDR3 DNA: TGTGCCAGCAGCTTGGGGGGGGACGGCAATCAGCCCCAGCATTTT. Translating it yields CASSLGGDGNQPQHF.

The chain carries TRBV7-9 and TRBJ2-5; TRBD1 matches 9 bases. The V and J ends lost 3 bases and 5 bases, in that order; junction bases with no gene match: 10. The CDR3 spans 16 residues. Germline V gene sequence: CDR1 SEHNR, CDR2 FQNEAQ (reference sequence). CDR3 DNA sequence: TGTGCCAGCAGCTTCCACCCGGACAGGGGAGAGGAGACCCAGTACTTC. It specifies CASSFHPDRGEETQYF.

V and J are TRBV7-8 and TRBJ1-2; 7 bases fit TRBD1. Per germline, CDR1 SGHVS and CDR2 FQNEAQ. Trimming at V came to 0 bases and at J to 5 bases, leaving 6 bases not matched to a gene. The length of the CDR3 is 15 residues. For the CDR3, the DNA is TGTGCCAGCAGCTTAGCGACAGGGAGGATATATGGCTACACCTTC. Residues: CASSLATGRIYGYTF.